Shown below are 19 T cell receptor beta chains from a single sample sequenced in a study of blood T cell repertoires in COVID-19. The assay was immunoSEQ multiplex PCR, and TCRdb's table has in-frame clones only and misses some. This table has more than 120,000 clones, 87% appearing once. Sequencing was performed on peripheral blood. The receptors were gathered from a woman between 45 and 65 years old with active or convalescent COVID-19.

The chain is built from TRBV4-1 and TRBJ1-5; tentative D call: TRBD1 (6 bases). CDR1 is MGHRA and CDR2 is YSYEKL in the germline V gene. V was clipped by 5 bases and J by 9 bases, with 23 bases between them. The CDR3 consists of 16 residues. CDR3 in DNA: TGCGCCAGCAGCGAACTATTGTCAGGGGTTTTTGGGCCCCAGCATTTT. Amino acid sequence: CASSELLSGVFGPQHF.

This chain joins TRBV11-3 and TRBJ1-6; 8 bases agree with TRBD1. From germline, CDR1 is SGHNT and CDR2 YENEEA. Trimming cost V 1 base and J 8 bases; bases outside gene matches: 10. CDR3 length equals 17 residues. Here the CDR3 DNA reads TGTGCCAGCAGCTTAGGCGCCAGGGGGCTGAGGGATTCACCCCTCCACTTT. It codes for CASSLGARGLRDSPLHF.

The V call is TRBV30, the J call TRBJ1-4; 7 bases map to TRBD1. This CDR3 is built from 14 residues. CDR1 GTSNPN and CDR2 SVGIG come from the germline V gene (reference sequence). V shed 3 bases, J shed 5 bases, and the junction held 6 bases outside the gene matches. CDR3 loop: CAWSPGQPNEKLFF. DNA for the CDR3: TGTGCCTGGAGCCCGGGACAGCCGAATGAAAAACTGTTTTTT.

This clone was seen only once. This chain joins TRBV30 and TRBJ1-2, with 10 bases identical to TRBD1. The junction had 6 bases not matched to a gene; V was cut back by 2 bases and J by 6 bases. The V gene's germline CDR1 is GTSNPN and CDR2 SVGIG (reference sequence). The CDR3 is 14 amino acids. CDR3 sequence: CAWSLAGQGDGYTF. The CDR3 coding sequence is TGTGCCTGGAGTTTAGCCGGACAGGGGGATGGCTACACCTTC.

The chain is built from TRBV7-2 and TRBJ2-1, with 9 positions matching TRBD2. V gave up 6 bases and J gave up 6 bases; unmatched junction bases: 12. Germline V gives CDR1 SGHTA, CDR2 FQGNSA. The CDR3 sequence is 16 residues long. The CDR3 DNA reads as TGTGCCAGCAGATCTAGCGGGGCGTCTAGGGGCAATGAGCAGTTCTTC. Its protein product is CASRSSGASRGNEQFF.

The gene calls are TRBV4-2 and TRBJ2-7; 7 positions match TRBD1. The junction had 3 bases not matched to a gene; V was cut back by 2 bases and J by 2 bases. This CDR3 region has 14 residues. Germline CDR1 LGHNA, CDR2 YNFKEQ. The CDR3 DNA is TGTGCCAGCAGCCAAAACAGGGGCCCCTACGAGCAGTACTTC. This encodes CASSQNRGPYEQYF.

This chain uses TRBV5-1 with TRBJ2-2; 10 bases map to TRBD1. The J segment lost 3 bases and the V segment lost 4 bases, leaving 6 bases of the junction unmatched. Germline V gene data show CDR1 as SGHRS and CDR2 as YFSETQ. The CDR3 sequence is 16 residues long. CDR3 sequence reads: CASSPGQGKHTGELFF. The CDR3 DNA sequence: TGCGCCAGCAGCCCGGGACAGGGGAAGCACACCGGGGAGCTGTTTTTT.

The chain has TRBV15 and TRBJ2-3; 10 positions match TRBD1. The CDR3 spans 15 residues. Germline values: CDR1 LNHNV, CDR2 YYDKDF (reference sequence). The J segment lost 5 bases and the V segment lost 0 bases, leaving 2 bases of the junction unmatched. Here the CDR3 DNA reads TGTGCCACCAGCAGAGATGGGGACAGGGGAGATACGCAGTATTTT. Translation: CATSRDGDRGDTQYF.

This rearrangement joins TRBV21-1 to TRBJ2-3; the table's TRBD2 call for D was not verified on the DNA. TRBV21-1 is deemed a pseudogene. The CDR3 length is 18 residues. CDR3 residues: CASSKAERRGYLTDTQYF. CDR3 nucleotides: TGTGCCAGCAGCAAAGCCGAGCGCCGGGGGTACCTTACAGATACGCAGTATTTT.

The rearrangement joins TRBV7-9 to TRBJ2-5, with D unclear. The CDR3 has 16 residues. The V end was cut by 5 bases, the J end by 0 bases, with 16 bases between. In germline, CDR1 is SEHNR, CDR2 FQNEAQ (reference sequence). CDR3 bases: TGTGCCAGCAGCCGCGGCAGAAATAGGTACCAAGAGACCCAGTACTTC. Translation: CASSRGRNRYQETQYF.

This chain links TRBV7-2 with TRBJ2-7; D is ambiguous. There are 14 residues in the CDR3. CDR1 and CDR2 (germline): SGHTA, FQGNSA. The V end was cut by 1 base, the J end by 2 bases, with 9 bases between. CDR3 coding DNA: TGTGCCAGCAGCTTAGTGGCGGTAACCTACGAGCAGTACTTC. Protein product: CASSLVAVTYEQYF.

The gene calls are TRBV24-1 and TRBJ2-1; tentatively, D is TRBD2 (5 bases). The CDR3 spans 13 residues. In germline, CDR1 is KGHDR, CDR2 SFDVKD. With 3 bases removed from V and 8 bases from J, the gap between germline ends came to 10 bases. CDR3 in DNA: TGTGCCACCAGTGATGGCCTAGCCTATGAGCAGTTCTTC. Protein sequence: CATSDGLAYEQFF.

The rearrangement links TRBV9 to TRBJ2-5, with 11 bases fitting TRBD2. V trimming: 0 bases; J trimming: 5 bases; junction bases outside the gene matches: 6. This CDR3 region has 16 residues. CDR1 SGDLS and CDR2 YYNGEE come from the germline V gene. The CDR3 DNA reads as TGTGCCAGCAGCGTAGATATAGCGGGAGGGCTGGAGACCCAGTACTTC. It is translated as CASSVDIAGGLETQYF.

This chain links TRBV6-5 with TRBJ1-3; TRBD1 aligns across 10 bases. Germline CDR1 MNHEY, CDR2 SVGAGI. This CDR3 contains 13 residues. Trimming cost V 7 bases and J 5 bases; bases outside gene matches: 2. The CDR3, as DNA: TGTGCCAGCAAGACAGGGGGCCGAAACACCATATATTTT. Its protein product is CASKTGGRNTIYF.

In its sample, this clone was seen once. The chain has TRBV28 and TRBJ1-5, with D possibly TRBD1 on 6 matching bases. The CDR3 has 15 amino acids. Per germline, CDR1 MDHEN and CDR2 SYDVKM. V gave up 5 bases and J gave up 6 bases, with 17 bases separating them. CDR3 sequence (DNA): TGTGCCAGCAGTGGAGGGGGGGCTGTTGCTCAGCCCCAGCATTTT. Protein: CASSGGGAVAQPQHF.

This clone was seen a single time. The chain couples TRBV5-1 to TRBJ1-1; D uncertain. The germline V gene has CDR1 SGHRS and CDR2 YFSETQ. This CDR3 has 14 amino acids. Trimming removed 4 bases at V and 4 bases at J, with 14 bases between. The CDR3 protein is CASSLPSGVTEAFF. CDR3 bases: TGCGCCAGCAGCCTCCCGTCCGGGGTCACTGAAGCTTTCTTT.

Worth noting for this clone: At one end, the junction sequence differs from germline, possibly due to a read error. The sample has other DNA sequences that encode this CDR3 too. The chain recombines TRBV9 with TRBJ2-1, with 10 nucleotides matching TRBD1. The CDR3 is made up of 16 amino acids. The germline V gene has CDR1 SGDLS and CDR2 YYNGEE. The CDR3 loop reads CASSVDGTGAYNEQFF. The CDR3, as DNA: TGTGCCAGCAGCGTAGACGGGACAGGGGCCTACAACGAGCAGTTCTTC.

The chain uses TRBV2 and TRBJ2-5; no clear D gene. Germline assignment: CDR1 SNHLY and CDR2 FYNNEI. The V end lost 7 bases, the J end lost 0 bases, and 9 bases lay between the germline ends. The CDR3 length is 13 residues. CDR3 DNA sequence: TGTGCCAGCAAGACTCTAAACCAAGAGACCCAGTACTTC. Translating it yields CASKTLNQETQYF. The complete variable domain, with remaining parts taken from reference TRBV2 and TRBJ2-5, reads EPEVTQTPSHQVTQMGQEVILRCVPISNHLYFYWYRQILGQKVEFLVSFYNNEISEKSEIFDDQFSVERPDGSNFTLKIRSTKLEDSAMYFCASKTLNQETQYFGPGTRLLVL.

This chain joins TRBV7-9 and TRBJ1-1, with D perhaps matching TRBD1 (5 bases). Trimming removed 6 bases from V and 2 bases from J, with 19 bases in between. Per the germline V gene, CDR1 is SEHNR and CDR2 is FQNEAQ (reference sequence). CDR3 size: 16 residues. The CDR3: CASRPYRSHLNTEAFF. DNA of the CDR3: TGTGCCAGCAGACCGTACAGGTCCCATTTAAACACTGAAGCTTTCTTT.